This is a list of T cell receptor beta chains from one sample in a study of T cells in Graves' hyperthyroidism and ophthalmopathy. TCRdb used MiXCR to reprocess the multiplex PCR reads, holding one entry per CDR3 protein. The data show over 300,000 distinct CDR3 sequences, with about 15% seen just once and 11% held by the top ten. The sample was blood. These TCRs come from a woman aged 60-75 years with Graves' hyperthyroidism. CDR3s include the opening cysteine and the closing phenylalanine or tryptophan. The D gene is left open where the match is weak. Expanded clones get a size class; other rows say once, few or many, or leave the size out.

v_call	j_call	clone_size	d_call	cdr3_nt	cdr3_aa
TRBV20-1	TRBJ2-4	many	TRBD2	TGCAGTGCTAGACTAGCGGGAAACATTCAGTACTTC	CSARLAGNIQYF
TRBV10-1	TRBJ1-2	many	.	TGCGCCAGCAGTGAAGACAGATATGGCTACACCTTC	CASSEDRYGYTF
TRBV3-1	TRBJ1-2	many	.	TGTGCCAGCAGCCGGGGGACGACCTATGGCTACACCTTC	CASSRGTTYGYTF
TRBV7-9	TRBJ1-4	.	.	TGTGCCAGCAGCCCAGCGGGTAATGAAAAACTGTTTTTT	CASSPAGNEKLFF
TRBV5-4	TRBJ1-2	few	TRBD1	TGTGCCAGCAGCTTGGAGGGGGCGCAAGGATCGGGCTATGGCTACACCTTC	CASSLEGAQGSGYGYTF
TRBV27	TRBJ2-2	.	TRBD2	TGTGCCAGCAGTGGAGGGAGCGGGAGGGTTACCGGGGAGCTGTTTTTT	CASSGGSGRVTGELFF
TRBV5-1	TRBJ1-2	many	TRBD1	TGCGCCAGCAGCTTGACCGGGACAGGGTACGGCTACACCTTC	CASSLTGTGYGYTF
TRBV29-1	TRBJ2-3	many	.	TGCAGCGTTCTTACAATCGGAGATACGCAGTATTTT	CSVLTIGDTQYF
TRBV20-1	TRBJ2-7	many	TRBD2	TGCAGTGCTCTAAATAGCGGGAGGACCTACGAGCAGTACTTC	CSALNSGRTYEQYF
TRBV20-1	TRBJ1-6	many	.	TGCAGTGCTAGAGCCCGTTTGGGGCCGAGTTCACCCCTCCACTTT	CSARARLGPSSPLHF
TRBV9	TRBJ2-7	many	.	TGTGCCAGCAGCGCTGTGGGGGGCAGGGATGAGCAGTACTTC	CASSAVGGRDEQYF
TRBV7-3	TRBJ1-6	many	.	TGTGCCAGCAGCCCGGGGATGAATTCACCCCTCCACTTT	CASSPGMNSPLHF
TRBV19	TRBJ2-5	.	.	TGTGCCAGTAGCGGAGGAGCGTGGACAGACCAAGAGACCCAGTACTTC	CASSGGAWTDQETQYF
TRBV27	TRBJ1-1	many	.	TGTGCCAGCAGCCGACAGCTGAACACTGAAGCTTTCTTT	CASSRQLNTEAFF
TRBV20-1	TRBJ2-5	many	.	TGCAGTGCTAGAGATTGGTGGGTGACTCAAGAGACCCAGTACTTC	CSARDWWVTQETQYF
TRBV7-9	TRBJ2-7	once	TRBD1	TGTGCCAGCAGCTCGCCGGGACAGGGGGCACTCGAGCAGTACTTC	CASSSPGQGALEQYF
TRBV10-1	TRBJ2-2	many	.	TGCGCCAGCAGTGAGTCTGGACTGTTTACCGGGGAGCTGTTTTTT	CASSESGLFTGELFF
TRBV7-2	TRBJ2-5	many	TRBD2	TGTGCCAGCAGCCCTCCGGGGGGGGGACAAGAGACCCAGTACTTC	CASSPPGGGQETQYF
TRBV7-2	TRBJ2-3	.	.	TGTGCCAGCAGCCTCCGGGGCCAAGACACAGATACGCAGTATTTT	CASSLRGQDTDTQYF
TRBV4-1	TRBJ2-7	.	.	TGCGCCAGCAGCCAGAGGGGACACTCATCCTACGAGCAGTACTTC	CASSQRGHSSYEQYF
TRBV7-9	TRBJ2-1	many	.	TGTGCCAGCAGCCAACACGGGGCGAATGAGCAGTTCTTC	CASSQHGANEQFF
TRBV18	TRBJ2-3	many	.	TGTGCCAGCTCACCGGCAAGCACAGATACGCAGTATTTT	CASSPASTDTQYF
TRBV28	TRBJ2-5	many	TRBD2	TGTGCCAGCAGTTTGGTAGGGGCGGGAGAAGAGACCCAGTACTTC	CASSLVGAGEETQYF
TRBV20-1	TRBJ1-5	many	.	TGCAGTGCTAGAGACCGGAGTTGGACCGGGCCCCAGCATTTT	CSARDRSWTGPQHF
TRBV28	TRBJ2-4	few	TRBD2	TGTGCCAGCAGGGGGGAGGGGTTGGCCAAAAACATTCAGTACTTC	CASRGEGLAKNIQYF
TRBV28	TRBJ2-7	few	TRBD1	TGTGCCAGCAGTTTAGTAGGACAGGGTTTGTACGAGCAGTACTTC	CASSLVGQGLYEQYF
TRBV15	TRBJ2-1	many	.	TGTGCCACGTCTGTAGGGTACAATGAGCAGTTCTTC	CATSVGYNEQFF
TRBV10-3	TRBJ2-5	.	TRBD1	TGTGCCATCGGGGACAGGGGGATGGAGACCCAGTACTTC	CAIGDRGMETQYF
TRBV5-1	TRBJ2-3	many	.	TGCGCCAGCAGCTTGGAGTGGCTGTCCACAGATACGCAGTATTTT	CASSLEWLSTDTQYF
TRBV3-1	TRBJ2-7	many	.	TGTGCCAGCAGCCAAAACAGCTACGAGCAGTACTTC	CASSQNSYEQYF
TRBV28	TRBJ1-5	many	.	TGTGCCAGCAGGGCGCAGGGTAGCAATCAGCCCCAGCATTTT	CASRAQGSNQPQHF
TRBV7-9	TRBJ2-3	many	TRBD2	TGTGCCAGCATCTTCGGGGTTTGGCGGGAGACAGATACGCAGTATTTT	CASIFGVWRETDTQYF
TRBV7-2	TRBJ2-3	many	TRBD2	TGTGCCAGCAGCTTAGCGAGTACTAGCGGGACAGATACGCAGTATTTT	CASSLASTSGTDTQYF